This TCR beta chain was sequenced during a study of cytomegalovirus exposure and HLA in healthy donors. General observations from the study: In vitro work confirmed that a few CMV-associated chains recognize CMV antigens.

This clone appeared a few times. Its antigen is unknown. TCRdb's table, derived via immunoSEQ multiplex PCR, lists solely in-frame clones and lacks some. The sample contains roughly 90,000 clones, around 85% of which appear only once. Trimming shortened V by 4 bases and J by 0 bases, and 11 bases separated the two germline ends. The CDR3 runs to 15 residues. Germline V gene data show CDR1 as LNHDA and CDR2 as SQIVND (reference sequence). The clonotype comes from a man aged 18 to 30 in good health and CMV-seropositive. Sequencing was performed on PBMCs. V gene TRBV19 combines with J gene TRBJ2-3, with D perhaps matching TRBD1 (5 bases). CDR3 sequence (DNA): TGTGCCAGTAGTAGACAGAGCCCTAGCACAGATACGCAGTATTTT. This gives the protein CASSRQSPSTDTQYF.